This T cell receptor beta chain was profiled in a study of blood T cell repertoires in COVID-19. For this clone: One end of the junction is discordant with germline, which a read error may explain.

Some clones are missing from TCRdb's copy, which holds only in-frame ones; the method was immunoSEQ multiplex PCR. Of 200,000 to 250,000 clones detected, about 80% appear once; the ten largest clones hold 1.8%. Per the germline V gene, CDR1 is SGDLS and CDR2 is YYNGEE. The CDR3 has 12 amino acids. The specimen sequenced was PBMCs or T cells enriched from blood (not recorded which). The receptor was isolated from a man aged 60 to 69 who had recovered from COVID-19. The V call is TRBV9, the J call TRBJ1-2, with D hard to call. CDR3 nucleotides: TGTGCCAGCTCCCCGTCCGAGGGCCCCCCCTTCTTC. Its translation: CASSPSEGPPFF. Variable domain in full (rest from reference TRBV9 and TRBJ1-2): DSGVTQTPKHLITATGQRVTLRCSPRSGDLSVYWYQQSLDQGLQFLIQYYNGEERAKGNILERFSAQQFPDLHSELNLSSLELGDSALYFCASSPSEGPPFFGSGTRLTVV.